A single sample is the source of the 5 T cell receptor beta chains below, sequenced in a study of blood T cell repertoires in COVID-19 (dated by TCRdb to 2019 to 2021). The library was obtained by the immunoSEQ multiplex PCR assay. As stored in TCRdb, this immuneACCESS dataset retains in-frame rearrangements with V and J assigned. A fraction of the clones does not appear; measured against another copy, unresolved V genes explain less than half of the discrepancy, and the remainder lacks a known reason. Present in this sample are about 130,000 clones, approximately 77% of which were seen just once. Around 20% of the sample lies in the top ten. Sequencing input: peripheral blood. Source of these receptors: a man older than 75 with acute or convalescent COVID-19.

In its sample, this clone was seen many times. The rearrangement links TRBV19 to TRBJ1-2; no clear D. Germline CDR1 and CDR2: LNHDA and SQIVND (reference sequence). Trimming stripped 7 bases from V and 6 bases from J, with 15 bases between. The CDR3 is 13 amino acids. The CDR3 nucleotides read TGTGCCAGTACCACCAAGAGATTGGATGGCTACACCTTC. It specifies CASTTKRLDGYTF.

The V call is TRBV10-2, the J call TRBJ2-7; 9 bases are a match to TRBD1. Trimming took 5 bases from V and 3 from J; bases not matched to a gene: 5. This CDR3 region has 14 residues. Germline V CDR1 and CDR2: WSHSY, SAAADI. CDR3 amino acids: CASSLDRGIYEQYF. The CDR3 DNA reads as TGCGCCAGCAGTTTAGACAGGGGGATCTACGAGCAGTACTTC.

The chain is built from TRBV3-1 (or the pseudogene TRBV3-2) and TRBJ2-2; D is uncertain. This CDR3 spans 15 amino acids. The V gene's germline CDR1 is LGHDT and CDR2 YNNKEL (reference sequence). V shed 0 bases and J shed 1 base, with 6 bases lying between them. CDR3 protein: CASSQDPLNTGELFF. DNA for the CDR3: TGTGCCAGCAGCCAAGATCCCCTGAACACCGGGGAGCTGTTTTTT.

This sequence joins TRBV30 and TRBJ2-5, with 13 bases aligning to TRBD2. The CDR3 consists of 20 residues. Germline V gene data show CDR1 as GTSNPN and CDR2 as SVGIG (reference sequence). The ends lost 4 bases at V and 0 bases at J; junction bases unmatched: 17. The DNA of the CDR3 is TGTGCCTGGAAGAGGGACAGAAGATCTGGACTAGCGGGGGACCAAGAGACCCAGTACTTC. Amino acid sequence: CAWKRDRRSGLAGDQETQYF.

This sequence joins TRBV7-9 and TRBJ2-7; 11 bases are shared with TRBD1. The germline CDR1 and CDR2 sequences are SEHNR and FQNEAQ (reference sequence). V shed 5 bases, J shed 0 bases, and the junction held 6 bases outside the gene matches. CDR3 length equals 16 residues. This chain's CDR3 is CASSRDRGAPSYEQYF. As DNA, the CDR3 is TGTGCCAGCAGCCGGGACAGGGGGGCGCCCTCCTACGAGCAGTACTTC.